The following is a T cell receptor (beta chain) sequence with its context. This clonotype was detected many times. Its antigen is still unknown. No base quality information exists; no much larger clone differs at one position. This record comes from a study of T cells after yellow fever vaccination (dated 2019 in TCRdb). Some background on the complete study: The SMART-Seq v4 Ultra Low Input RNA kit was used to prepare libraries from fractions with low cell numbers. Blood samples were taken at several timepoints before and after primary and secondary immunization, and bulk PBMC replicates and cell subsets were isolated. To follow T-cell clones before and after primary and booster YFV17D yellow fever vaccination, bulk TCR alpha and beta repertoires were sequenced over time. Two healthy male donors, one aged 18 to 29 and one aged 30 to 40 years, made up the cohort. What the study reported, not specific to this receptor: A small fraction of clonotypes appeared in both the CD4 and CD8 compartments, likely as a result of convergent recombination. Because abundant contaminating clonotypes from the bulk population could be contained in FACS-sorted repertoires, computational filtering was required. The secondary T-cell response was found to be weaker but faster than the primary response, with a peak reached on day 5 rather than on day 15. Most clones expanded after primary vaccination (around 96% of CD4 and around nine tenths of CD8) were re-detected after the booster, suggesting that broad memory maintenance occurred. The study included only a couple of donors, which limits how far the findings can be generalized.

In light of the paper, this sample's treatment or condition label describes: live attenuated yellow fever vaccine strain. At every blood-draw timepoint, two biological replicates of bulk PBMCs were collected. A standard Ficoll-Paque protocol was used to isolate PBMCs from peripheral blood. TriZol was used to extract RNA from bulk PBMCs, from CD4 and CD8 fractions, and from dextramer-positive and dextramer-negative fractions. CDR1 and CDR2, per the germline V gene, are SQVTM and ANQGSEA. From its cysteine to its phenylalanine, the CDR3 spans 13 amino acids. Only the CDR3 portion is preserved as DNA: 39 bases, with reading frame beginning at the first base. Trimming removed 6 bases from V and 0 bases from J; the gene matches leave 1 base unexplained. TCR cDNA was synthesized by 5'RACE template switching, which introduced a universal primer site and unique molecular identifiers. Priming of cDNA synthesis was performed from both the TCR alpha and TCR beta constant segments. Libraries were amplified in two PCR steps, with sample barcodes and sequencing adapters added in the second step. Sequencing of libraries was performed on Illumina HiSeq 2500 (2x100 bp) or NovaSeq (2x150 bp). Per the original workflow: MIGEC was used to demultiplex reads and collapse the reads into UMI consensus sequences, and MiXCR was used for V(D)J alignment. Vaccine-responding clonotypes were defined with edgeR using replicate PBMC samples, requiring FDR below 0.01 and a log2 fold change above 5 up to day 15. Bulk clonotypes were assigned CD4 or CD8 identity according to which sequenced CD4 or CD8 repertoire held them at higher abundance. Using fastp at Q25 and MiXCR, TCRdb reprocessed the public reads and kept productive beta chains. Entries are consolidated by CDR3 protein sequence, retaining the most common genes and DNA. The V and J calls and clone size come from TCRdb's table, not from the authors' own analysis. The sample includes around 530,000 distinct CDR3 sequences, with 17% observed a single time. The top ten clones comprise 17% of the sample.

Sequenced material: PBMCs, taken 4 to 5 days after the first yellow fever vaccination. The sequence was obtained from a man aged 18 to 30 who received the YFV17D yellow fever vaccine. This receptor chain uses TRBV29-1 and TRBJ1-5; 8 bases in between match TRBD1. The CDR3 has the sequence CSVQGASNQPQHF. The DNA is as follows: TGCAGCGTGCAGGGGGCTAGCAATCAGCCCCAGCATTTT. With the portions outside the CDR3 filled from the reference TRBV29-1 and TRBJ1-5 genes, the complete variable region becomes SAVISQKPSRDICQRGTSLTIQCQVDSQVTMMFWYRQQPGQSLTLIATANQGSEATYESGFVIDKFPISRPNLTFSTLTVSNMSPEDSSIYLCSVQGASNQPQHFGDGTRLSIL.